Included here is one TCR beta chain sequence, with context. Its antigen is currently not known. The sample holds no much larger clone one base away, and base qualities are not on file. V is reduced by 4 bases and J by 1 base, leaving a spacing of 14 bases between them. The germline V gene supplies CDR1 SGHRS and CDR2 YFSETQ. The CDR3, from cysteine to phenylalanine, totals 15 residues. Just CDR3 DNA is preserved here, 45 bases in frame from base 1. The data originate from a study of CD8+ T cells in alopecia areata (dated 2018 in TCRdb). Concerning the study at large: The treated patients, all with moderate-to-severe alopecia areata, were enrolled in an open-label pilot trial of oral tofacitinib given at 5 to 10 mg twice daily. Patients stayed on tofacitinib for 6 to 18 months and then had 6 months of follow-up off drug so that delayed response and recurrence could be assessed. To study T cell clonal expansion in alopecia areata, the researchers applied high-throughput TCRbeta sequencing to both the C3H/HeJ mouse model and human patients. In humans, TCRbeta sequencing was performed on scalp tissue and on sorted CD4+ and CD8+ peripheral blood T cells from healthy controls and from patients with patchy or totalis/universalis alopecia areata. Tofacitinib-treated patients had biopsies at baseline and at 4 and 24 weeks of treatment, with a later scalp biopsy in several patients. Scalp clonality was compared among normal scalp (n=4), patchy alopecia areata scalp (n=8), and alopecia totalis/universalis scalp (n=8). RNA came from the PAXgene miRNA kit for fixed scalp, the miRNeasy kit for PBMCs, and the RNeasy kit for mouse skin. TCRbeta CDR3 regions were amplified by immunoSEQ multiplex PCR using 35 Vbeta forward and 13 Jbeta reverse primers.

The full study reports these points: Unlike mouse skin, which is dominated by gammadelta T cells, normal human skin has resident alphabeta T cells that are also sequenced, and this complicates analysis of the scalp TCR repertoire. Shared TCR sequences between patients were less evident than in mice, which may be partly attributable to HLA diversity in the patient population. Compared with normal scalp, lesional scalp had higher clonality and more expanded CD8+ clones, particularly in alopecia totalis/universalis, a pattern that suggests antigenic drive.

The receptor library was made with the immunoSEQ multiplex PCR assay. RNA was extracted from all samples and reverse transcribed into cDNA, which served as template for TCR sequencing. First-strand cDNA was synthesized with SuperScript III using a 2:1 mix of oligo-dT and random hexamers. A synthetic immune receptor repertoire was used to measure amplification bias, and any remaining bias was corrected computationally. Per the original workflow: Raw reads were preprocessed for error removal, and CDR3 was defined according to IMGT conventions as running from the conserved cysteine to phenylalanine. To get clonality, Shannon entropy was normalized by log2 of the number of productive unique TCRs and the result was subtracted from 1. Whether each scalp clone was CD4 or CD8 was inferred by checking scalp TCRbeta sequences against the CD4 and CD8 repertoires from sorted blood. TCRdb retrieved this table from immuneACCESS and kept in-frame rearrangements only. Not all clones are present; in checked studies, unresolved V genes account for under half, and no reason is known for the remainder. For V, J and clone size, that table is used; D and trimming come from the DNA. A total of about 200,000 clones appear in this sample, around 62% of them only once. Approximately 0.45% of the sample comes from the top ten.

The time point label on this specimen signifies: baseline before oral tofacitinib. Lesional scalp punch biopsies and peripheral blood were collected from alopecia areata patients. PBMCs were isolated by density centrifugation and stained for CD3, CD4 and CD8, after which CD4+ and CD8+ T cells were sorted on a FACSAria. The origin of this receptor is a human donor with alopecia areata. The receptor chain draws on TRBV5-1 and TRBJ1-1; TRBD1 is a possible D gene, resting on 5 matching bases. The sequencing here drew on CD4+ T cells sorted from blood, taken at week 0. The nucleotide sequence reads TGCGCCAGCAGCCCACAAATAACAGGGAACACTGAAGCTTTCTTT. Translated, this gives CASSPQITGNTEAFF.